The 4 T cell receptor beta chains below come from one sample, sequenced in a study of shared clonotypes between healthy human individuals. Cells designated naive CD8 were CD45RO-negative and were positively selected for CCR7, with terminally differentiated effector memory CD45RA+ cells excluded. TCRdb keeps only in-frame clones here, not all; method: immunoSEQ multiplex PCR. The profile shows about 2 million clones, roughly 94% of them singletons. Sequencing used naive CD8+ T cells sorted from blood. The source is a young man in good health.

As DNA, the CDR3 is TGCGCCAGCAGCCAAGATATCACGGGAGCAACCTTCTCCTACAATGAGCAGTTCTTC. Its translation is CASSQDITGATFSYNEQFF. The chain employs TRBV4-3 and TRBJ2-1; tentative D call: TRBD2 (6 bases). The CDR3 spans 19 residues. CDR1 LGHNA and CDR2 YSLEER come from the germline V gene. V shed 0 bases and J shed 0 bases, with 18 bases lying between them.

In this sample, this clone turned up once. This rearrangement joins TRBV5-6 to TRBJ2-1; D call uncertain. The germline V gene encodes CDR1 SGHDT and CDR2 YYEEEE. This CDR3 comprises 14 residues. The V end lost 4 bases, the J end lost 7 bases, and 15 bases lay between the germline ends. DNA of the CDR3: TGTGCCAGCAGCCCCGGACCGGTTTGGAATGAGCAGTTCTTC. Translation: CASSPGPVWNEQFF.

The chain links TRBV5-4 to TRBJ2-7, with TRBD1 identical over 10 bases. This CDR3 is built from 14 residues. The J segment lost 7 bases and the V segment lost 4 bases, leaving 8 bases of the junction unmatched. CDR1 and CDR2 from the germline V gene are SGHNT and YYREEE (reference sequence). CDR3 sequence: CASSLRQGAEEQYF. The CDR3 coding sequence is TGTGCCAGCAGCCTTCGACAGGGGGCAGAAGAGCAGTACTTC. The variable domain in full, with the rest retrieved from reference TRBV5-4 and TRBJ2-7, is ETGVTQSPTHLIKTRGQQVTLRCSSQSGHNTVSWYQQALGQGPQFIFQYYREEENGRGNFPPRFSGLQFPNYSSELNVNALELDDSALYLCASSLRQGAEEQYFGPGTRLTVT.

The CDR3 DNA reads as TGTGCCAGCAGCTTAGCCGACAGGGACCCTAACTATGGCTACACCTTC. Its translation: CASSLADRDPNYGYTF. The chain employs TRBV7-6 and TRBJ1-2; 7 nucleotides agree with TRBD1. With V trimmed by 0 bases and J by 0 bases, 4 bases remained unmatched. Germline values: CDR1 SGHVS, CDR2 FNYEAQ. The CDR3 runs to 16 residues.